These T cell receptor beta chains were read from a single sample in a study of cytomegalovirus exposure and HLA in healthy donors. Here immunoSEQ multiplex PCR was the method, and the copy in TCRdb shows in-frame clones only, minus some. The table includes roughly 170,000 clones, 70% to 85% detected once. Material for sequencing was PBMCs. The source is a girl aged 2 to 10 in good health and CMV-seropositive. The CDR3 runs from the conserved cysteine through the conserved F or W. D genes are given only for firm matches. Clone size is shown for a subset of rows, as once, few, many or a class of expanded clone.

abundance	v_gene	j_gene	d_gene	CDR3nt	CDR3aa
NA	TRBV15	TRBJ1-2	NA	TGTGCCACGGAGGGGGGGAGGAGTGGCTACACCTTC	CATEGGRSGYTF
NA	TRBV29-1	TRBJ2-2	NA	TGCAGCGTTGATCAGGGGGGTATCACCGGGGAGCTGTTTTTT	CSVDQGGITGELFF
NA	TRBV30	TRBJ2-1	TRBD2	TGTGCCTGGAGTGGCCCTCGGGTGGAAGCGGGAGAGAGGTTCTCCTACAATGAGCAGTTCTTC	CAWSGPRVEAGERFSYNEQFF
NA	TRBV10-1	TRBJ2-1	TRBD2	TGCGCCAGCAGTGTGACTAGCGTTACCTACAATGAGCAGTTCTTC	CASSVTSVTYNEQFF
NA	TRBV18	TRBJ2-7	NA	TGTGCCAGCTCACCTATTTACAGGGTTTTCGAGCAGTACTTC	CASSPIYRVFEQYF
NA	TRBV28	TRBJ2-1	NA	TGTGCCAGCAGTCCGCGCGGGGTGGGCAATGAGCAGTTCTTC	CASSPRGVGNEQFF
few	TRBV28	TRBJ1-1	NA	TGTGCCAGCAGCCATCGGGGTGAAGCTTTCTTT	CASSHRGEAFF
NA	TRBV4-1	TRBJ2-7	NA	TGCGCCAGCAGCCAAGTTTTCCAATACGAGCAGTACTTC	CASSQVFQYEQYF
NA	TRBV13	TRBJ2-7	NA	TGTGCCAGCAGCTTAGACTCGGGGCAGTACTTC	CASSLDSGQYF
NA	TRBV2	TRBJ2-5	NA	TGTGCCAGCACCAGAGAGACCCAGTACTTC	CASTRETQYF
NA	TRBV27	TRBJ2-1	NA	TGTGCCAGCACCTCGATGGGGAGGTACAATGAGCAGTTCTTC	CASTSMGRYNEQFF
NA	TRBV14	TRBJ1-4	NA	TGTGCCAGCAGCCGCGCCCCCGCCGGGGGACTGTTTTTT	CASSRAPAGGLFF
NA	TRBV6-5	TRBJ2-1	TRBD2	TGTGCCAGCAGACCGACTAGCGGGAGGGCCAATGAGCAGTTCTTC	CASRPTSGRANEQFF
once	TRBV6-1	TRBJ1-1	NA	TGTGCCAGCACCCAGGACACTGAAGCTTTCTTT	CASTQDTEAFF
once	TRBV30	TRBJ2-1	NA	TGTGCCTGGAGCCCCAATCGGTTTGCAGGGTTGGTCAATGAGCAGTTCTTC	CAWSPNRFAGLVNEQFF
NA	TRBV4-1	TRBJ1-4	NA	TGCGCCAGCAGCCAGACCCCGGGGGGACTTAATGAAAAACTGTTTTTT	CASSQTPGGLNEKLFF
NA	TRBV5-4	TRBJ1-2	TRBD1	TGTGCCATCAGCGAGGGGGCTGCTCGGGTTAGTGGCTACACCTTC	CAISEGAARVSGYTF
NA	TRBV6-5	TRBJ2-7	TRBD1	TGTGCCAGCAGTTCCCGACAGGGGGTGTTGTACGAGCAGTACTTC	CASSSRQGVLYEQYF
NA	TRBV12-2	TRBJ2-1	NA	TGTGCAAGTCGCTTAGCAATCTGGAGTGCCAATGAGCAGTTCTTC	CASRLAIWSANEQFF
NA	TRBV9	TRBJ2-3	NA	TGTGCCAGCAGCGTAGGAGTCCATCGGACTGGAACAGATACGCAGTATTTT	CASSVGVHRTGTDTQYF
NA	TRBV29-1	TRBJ2-3	TRBD1	TGCAGCGTTAGCGCGACAGGGGGTACGGATACGCAGTATTTT	CSVSATGGTDTQYF
NA	TRBV30	TRBJ1-6	TRBD1	TGTGCCTGGAGTGTAAGGACAGGGAATAGTTCACCCCTCCACTTT	CAWSVRTGNSSPLHF
NA	TRBV11-3	TRBJ2-1	TRBD2	TGTGCCAGCAGCGCATCCGGGACTAGCGGGAGTGATGAGCAGTTCTTC	CASSASGTSGSDEQFF
once	TRBV2	TRBJ2-1	NA	TGTGCCAGCACCCAGACTAACCTCTACAATGAGCAGTTCTTC	CASTQTNLYNEQFF
NA	TRBV6-5	TRBJ1-1	TRBD1	TGTGCCAGCAGTTCCCCGACAGGGTGGACTGAAGCTTTCTTT	CASSSPTGWTEAFF
NA	TRBV9	TRBJ1-6	NA	TGTGCCAGCAGCGTAGCGGCCGCTAGCTCCTATAATTCACCCCTCCACTTT	CASSVAAASSYNSPLHF
NA	TRBV7-3	TRBJ2-2	TRBD2	TGTGCCAGCAGCTTTTATAGCGGGGGACATCGAAACACCGGGGAGCTGTTTTTT	CASSFYSGGHRNTGELFF
NA	TRBV29-1	TRBJ2-6	NA	TGCAGCGTTTCCTTTCTTAGCGCTGGGGCCAACGTCCTGACTTTC	CSVSFLSAGANVLTF
NA	TRBV18	TRBJ2-3	NA	TGTGCCAGCTCACGGGGGCGGGATACGCAGTATTTT	CASSRGRDTQYF
NA	TRBV10-2	TRBJ2-7	TRBD1	TGCGCCAGCAACCGGGACAGGGGGTGTGAGCAGTACTTC	CASNRDRGCEQYF
once	TRBV5-4	TRBJ2-1	TRBD2	TGTGCCAGCAGCCCGGAACGCCCGCCGGGACTAGCGGGAGTAAATGAGCAGTTCTTC	CASSPERPPGLAGVNEQFF
NA	TRBV2	TRBJ1-2	TRBD1	TGTGCCAGCAGTCCAAACCAACAGGGGTTTGGCTACACCTTC	CASSPNQQGFGYTF
NA	TRBV7-3	TRBJ2-7	TRBD2	TGTGCCAGCAGTCCGGGACTAGGCTTTTTCCCCACATCTCGAGAATACGAGCAGTACTTC	CASSPGLGFFPTSREYEQYF
NA	TRBV11-3	TRBJ2-2	NA	TGTGCCAGCAGCTTAGACAGCGGGGAGCTGTTTTTT	CASSLDSGELFF
once	TRBV6-1	TRBJ1-2	TRBD1	TGTGCCAGTAGGGAACAGGGGGGCTATGGCTACACCTTC	CASREQGGYGYTF
NA	TRBV6-5	TRBJ2-7	TRBD2	TGTGCCAGCAGACCCCAGCGGGGTGGGGCCTACGAGCAGTACTTC	CASRPQRGGAYEQYF
NA	TRBV30	TRBJ1-2	NA	TGTGCCTGGAACTCAGGGGTTTTTAACTATGGCTACACCTTC	CAWNSGVFNYGYTF
NA	TRBV9	TRBJ2-2	NA	TGTGCCAGCAGCCCCCGAACAGGGTACACCGGGGAGCTGTTTTTT	CASSPRTGYTGELFF
NA	TRBV29-1	TRBJ1-1	NA	TGCAGCGTTGAAAAAGGTTTTACAGGCCTGAACACTGAAGCTTTCTTT	CSVEKGFTGLNTEAFF
NA	TRBV27	TRBJ1-6	NA	TGTGCCAGCACTCCGAAAGGCGGCACCTATAATTCACCCCTCCACTTT	CASTPKGGTYNSPLHF
NA	TRBV2	TRBJ1-2	TRBD1	TGTGCCAGCAGTAGACAGGGGCTCCGGGGCTACACCTTC	CASSRQGLRGYTF